The T cell receptor beta chain under discussion was sequenced for a study of T cells in Graves' hyperthyroidism and ophthalmopathy. Study in general: Staff took peripheral blood when the initial diagnosis was made, before any treatment began. Regarding the study as a whole: Expanded thyroid clonotypes (above 0.001) were mostly also found in blood.

A remark on this clonotype: The antigen remains undetermined.

There were TCR beta CDR3 regions amplified from RNA transcripts. When the TCR CDR3 underwent first-round RT-PCR, the HTBI primer set was used. TCRdb recomputed calls from the multiplex PCR reads with MiXCR, one row per CDR3 protein. The repertoire holds approximately 410,000 distinct CDR3 sequences, with roughly 14% as singletons. CDR1 is MNHEY, CDR2 SVGEGT, per germline. J was trimmed by 2 bases and V by 5 bases; bases with no gene match: 4. The CDR3 has 14 residues. Sequenced: blood. The receptor's source is a man aged 18 to 30 with Graves' ophthalmopathy. The chain is built from TRBV6-2 or TRBV6-3 and TRBJ2-7, with 9 bases identical to TRBD2. The CDR3 coding sequence is TGTGCCAGCAGTAGGACTAGCGTGGCCTACGAGCAGTACTTC. Protein: CASSRTSVAYEQYF.